This TCR beta chain came from a study of T-cell reconstitution after alpha-beta-depleted transplantation in children. Study-level results: T-cell numbers and diversity, one year after transplant, stemmed largely from T cells that were newly produced. About two months after transplant, alpha-beta T cells reportedly came from several hundred expanded graft clones.

The sample holds many counts of this clonotype. Its antigen remains unknown. The CDR3 spans 17 residues. Trimming left V 2 bases short and J 6 bases short, with 19 bases between. Germline CDR1 is MNHEY and CDR2 is SVGAGI. Construction of the TCRbeta library involved unique molecular identifiers. Each CDR3 protein gets one entry after TCRdb re-called the PCR reads with MiXCR. Here the sample spans about 260,000 distinct CDR3 sequences, roughly 8.2% being singletons. This chain links TRBV6-5 with TRBJ1-4, with a weak D call TRBD1 (5 bases). This clonotype was obtained from a male patient younger than 18 who had a stem cell transplant for acute lymphoblastic leukemia, so the T cells may come from the graft donor. The specimen was PBMCs, mostly from graft donor cells, collected 180 days after TCRalphabeta/CD19-depleted stem cell transplant. CDR3 sequence: CASSYRGGPRGYEKLFF. The DNA of the CDR3 is TGTGCCAGCAGTTACCGGGGGGGACCTAGGGGATATGAAAAACTGTTTTTT.